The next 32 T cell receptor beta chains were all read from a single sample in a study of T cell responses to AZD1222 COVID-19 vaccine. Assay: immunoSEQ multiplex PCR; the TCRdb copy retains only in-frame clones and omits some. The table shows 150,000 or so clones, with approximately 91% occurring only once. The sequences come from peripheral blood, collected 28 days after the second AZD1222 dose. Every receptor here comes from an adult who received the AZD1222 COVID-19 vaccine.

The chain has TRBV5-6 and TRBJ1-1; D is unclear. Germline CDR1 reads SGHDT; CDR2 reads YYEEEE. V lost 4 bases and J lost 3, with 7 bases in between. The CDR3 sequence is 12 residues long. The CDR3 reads CASSGRYTEAFF. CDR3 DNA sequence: TGTGCCAGCAGCGGGAGGTACACTGAAGCTTTCTTT.

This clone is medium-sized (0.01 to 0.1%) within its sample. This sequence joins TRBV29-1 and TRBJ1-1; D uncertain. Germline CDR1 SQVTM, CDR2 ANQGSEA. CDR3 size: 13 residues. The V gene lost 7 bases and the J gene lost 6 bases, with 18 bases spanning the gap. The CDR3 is CSALGGERAEAFF. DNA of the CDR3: TGCAGCGCTCTCGGTGGGGAACGCGCTGAAGCTTTCTTT. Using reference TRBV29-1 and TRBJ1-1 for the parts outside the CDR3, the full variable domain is SAVISQKPSRDICQRGTSLTIQCQVDSQVTMMFWYRQQPGQSLTLIATANQGSEATYESGFVIDKFPISRPNLTFSTLTVSNMSPEDSSIYLCSALGGERAEAFFGQGTRLTVV.

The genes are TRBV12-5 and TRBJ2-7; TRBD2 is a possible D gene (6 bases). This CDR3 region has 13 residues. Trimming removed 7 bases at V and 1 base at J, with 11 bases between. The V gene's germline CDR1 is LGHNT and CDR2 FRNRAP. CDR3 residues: CASVGLSSYEQYF. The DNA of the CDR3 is TGTGCTAGTGTGGGACTGTCATCCTACGAGCAGTACTTC.

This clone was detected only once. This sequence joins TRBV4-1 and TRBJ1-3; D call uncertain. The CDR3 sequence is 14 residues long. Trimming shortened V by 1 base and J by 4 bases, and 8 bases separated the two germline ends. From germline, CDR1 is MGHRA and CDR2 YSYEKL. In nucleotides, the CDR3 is TGCGCCAGCAGCCAAGTTTCGTCCGGAAACACCATATATTTT. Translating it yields CASSQVSSGNTIYF.

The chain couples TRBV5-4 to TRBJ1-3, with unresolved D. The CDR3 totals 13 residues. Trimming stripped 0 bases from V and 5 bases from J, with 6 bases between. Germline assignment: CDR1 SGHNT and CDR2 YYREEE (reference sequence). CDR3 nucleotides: TGTGCCAGCAGCTTGGCGTCAAGAAACACCATATATTTT. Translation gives CASSLASRNTIYF.

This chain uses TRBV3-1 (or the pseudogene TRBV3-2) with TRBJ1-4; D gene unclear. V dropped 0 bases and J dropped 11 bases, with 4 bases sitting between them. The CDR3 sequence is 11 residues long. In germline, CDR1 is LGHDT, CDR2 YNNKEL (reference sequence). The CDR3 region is CASSQENKLFF. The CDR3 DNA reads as TGTGCCAGCAGCCAAGAGAATAAACTGTTTTTT.

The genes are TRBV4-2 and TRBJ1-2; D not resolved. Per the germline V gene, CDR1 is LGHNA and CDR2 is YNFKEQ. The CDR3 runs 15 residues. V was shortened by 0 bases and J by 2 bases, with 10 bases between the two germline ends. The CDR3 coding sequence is TGTGCCAGCAGCCAAGATAAGGAGGAAAACTATGGCTACACCTTC. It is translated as CASSQDKEENYGYTF.

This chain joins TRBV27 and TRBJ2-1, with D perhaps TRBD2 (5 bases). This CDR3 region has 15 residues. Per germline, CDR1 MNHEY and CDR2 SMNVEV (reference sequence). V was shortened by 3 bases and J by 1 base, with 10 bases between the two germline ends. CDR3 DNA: TGTGCCAGCAGTTTTTTAGCGAATTCCTACAATGAGCAGTTCTTC. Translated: CASSFLANSYNEQFF.

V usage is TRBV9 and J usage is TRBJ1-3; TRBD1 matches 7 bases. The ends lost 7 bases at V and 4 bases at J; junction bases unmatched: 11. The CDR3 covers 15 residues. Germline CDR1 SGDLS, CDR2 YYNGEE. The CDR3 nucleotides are TGTGCCAGCGGGGCAGGGGGGTCGTGGGGAAACACCATATATTTT. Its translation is CASGAGGSWGNTIYF.

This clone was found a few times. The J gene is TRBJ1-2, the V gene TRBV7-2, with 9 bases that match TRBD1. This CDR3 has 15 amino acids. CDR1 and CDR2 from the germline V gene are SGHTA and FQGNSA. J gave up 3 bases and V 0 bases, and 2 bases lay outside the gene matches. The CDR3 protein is CASSLAQGAHYGYTF. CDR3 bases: TGTGCCAGCAGCTTAGCACAGGGGGCACACTATGGCTACACCTTC.

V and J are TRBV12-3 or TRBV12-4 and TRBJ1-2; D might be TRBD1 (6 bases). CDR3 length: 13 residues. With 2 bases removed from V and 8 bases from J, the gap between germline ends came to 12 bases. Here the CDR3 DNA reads TGTGCCAGCAGTTTAAACAGGGCGGTCGGCTACACCTTC. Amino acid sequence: CASSLNRAVGYTF.

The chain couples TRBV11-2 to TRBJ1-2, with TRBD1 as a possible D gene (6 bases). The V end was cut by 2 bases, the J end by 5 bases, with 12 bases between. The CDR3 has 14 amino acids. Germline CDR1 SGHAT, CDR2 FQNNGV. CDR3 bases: TGTGCCAGCAGCTTACTTGGGGGCGGATATGGCTACACCTTC. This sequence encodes CASSLLGGGYGYTF.

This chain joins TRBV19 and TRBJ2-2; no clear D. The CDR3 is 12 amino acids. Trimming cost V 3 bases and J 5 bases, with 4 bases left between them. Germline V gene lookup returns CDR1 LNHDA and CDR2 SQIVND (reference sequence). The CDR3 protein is CASSIRTGELFF. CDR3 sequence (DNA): TGTGCCAGTAGTATTCGAACCGGGGAGCTGTTTTTT.

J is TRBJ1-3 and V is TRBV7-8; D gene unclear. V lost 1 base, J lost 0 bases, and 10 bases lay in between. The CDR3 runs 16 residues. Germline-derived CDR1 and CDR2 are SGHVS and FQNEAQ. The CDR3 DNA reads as TGTGCCAGCAGCTTAGTATCCCTCCACTCTGGAAACACCATATATTTT. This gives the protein CASSLVSLHSGNTIYF.

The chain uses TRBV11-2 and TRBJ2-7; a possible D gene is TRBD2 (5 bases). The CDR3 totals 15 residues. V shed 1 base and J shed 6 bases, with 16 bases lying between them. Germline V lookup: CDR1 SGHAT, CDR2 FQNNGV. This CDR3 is CASSLGADSLREQYF. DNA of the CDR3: TGTGCCAGCAGCTTAGGCGCGGACTCCCTTCGCGAGCAGTACTTC.

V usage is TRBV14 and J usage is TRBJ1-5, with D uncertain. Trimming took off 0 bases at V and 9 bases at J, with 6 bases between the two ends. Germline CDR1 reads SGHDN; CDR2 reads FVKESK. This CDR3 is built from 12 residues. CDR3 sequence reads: CASSQDTGPQHF. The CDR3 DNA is TGTGCCAGCAGCCAAGACACGGGGCCCCAGCATTTT.

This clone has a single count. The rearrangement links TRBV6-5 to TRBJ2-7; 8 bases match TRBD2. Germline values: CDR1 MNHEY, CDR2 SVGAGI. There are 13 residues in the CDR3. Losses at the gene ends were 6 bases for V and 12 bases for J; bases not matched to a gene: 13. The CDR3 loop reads CASSPRGGVYPYF. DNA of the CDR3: TGTGCCAGCAGCCCCCGGGGGGGGGTGTATCCGTACTTC.

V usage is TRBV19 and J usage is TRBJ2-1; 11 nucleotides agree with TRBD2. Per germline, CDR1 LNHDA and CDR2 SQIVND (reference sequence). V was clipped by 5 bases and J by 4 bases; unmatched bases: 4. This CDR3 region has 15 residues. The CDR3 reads CASSRIAGGYNEQFF. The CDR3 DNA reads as TGTGCCAGTAGTCGGATAGCGGGAGGGTACAATGAGCAGTTCTTC.

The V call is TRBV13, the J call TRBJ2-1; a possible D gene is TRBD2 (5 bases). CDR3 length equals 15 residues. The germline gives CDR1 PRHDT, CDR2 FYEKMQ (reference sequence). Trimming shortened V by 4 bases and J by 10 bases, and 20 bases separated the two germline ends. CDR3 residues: CASSSPNGLGVEQFF. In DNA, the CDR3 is TGTGCCAGCAGCTCTCCCAACGGACTGGGAGTCGAGCAGTTCTTC. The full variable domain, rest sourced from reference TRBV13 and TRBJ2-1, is AAGVIQSPRHLIKEKRETATLKCYPIPRHDTVYWYQQGPGQDPQFLISFYEKMQSDKGSIPDRFSAQQFSDYHSELNMSSLELGDSALYFCASSSPNGLGVEQFFGPGTRLTVL.

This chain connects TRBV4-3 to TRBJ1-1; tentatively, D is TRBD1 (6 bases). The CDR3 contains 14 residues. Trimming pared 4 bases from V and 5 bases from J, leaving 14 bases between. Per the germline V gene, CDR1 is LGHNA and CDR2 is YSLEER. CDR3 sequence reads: CASSLTGGATEAFF. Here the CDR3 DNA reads TGCGCCAGCAGCCTTACGGGGGGGGCGACTGAAGCTTTCTTT.

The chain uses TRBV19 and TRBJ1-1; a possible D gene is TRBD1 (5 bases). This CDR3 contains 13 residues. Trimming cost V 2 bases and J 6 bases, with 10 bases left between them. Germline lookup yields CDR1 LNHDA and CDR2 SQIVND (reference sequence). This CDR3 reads CASSIYKGPEAFF. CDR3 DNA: TGTGCCAGTAGTATATACAAGGGGCCTGAAGCTTTCTTT. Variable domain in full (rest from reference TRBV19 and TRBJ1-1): DGGITQSPKYLFRKEGQNVTLSCEQNLNHDAMYWYRQDPGQGLRLIYYSQIVNDFQKGDIAEGYSVSREKKESFPLTVTSAQKNPTAFYLCASSIYKGPEAFFGQGTRLTVV.

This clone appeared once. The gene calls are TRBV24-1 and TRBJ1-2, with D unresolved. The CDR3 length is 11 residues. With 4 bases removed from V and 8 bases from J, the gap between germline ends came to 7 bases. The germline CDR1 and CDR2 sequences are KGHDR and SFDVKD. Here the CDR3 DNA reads TGTGCCACCAGTGACTCCGGGGGCTACACCTTC. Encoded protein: CATSDSGGYTF.

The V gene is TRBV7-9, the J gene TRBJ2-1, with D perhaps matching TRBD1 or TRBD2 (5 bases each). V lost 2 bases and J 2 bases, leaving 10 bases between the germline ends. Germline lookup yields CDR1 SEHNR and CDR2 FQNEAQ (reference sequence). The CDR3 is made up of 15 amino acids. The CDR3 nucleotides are TGTGCCAGCAGCTTATCCGGGACCACCTACAATGAGCAGTTCTTC. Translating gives CASSLSGTTYNEQFF.

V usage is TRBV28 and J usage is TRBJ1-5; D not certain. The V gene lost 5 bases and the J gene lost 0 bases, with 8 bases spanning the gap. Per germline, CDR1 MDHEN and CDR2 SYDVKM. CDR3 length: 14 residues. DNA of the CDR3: TGTGCCAGCAGTCCACAGCGTAGCAATCAGCCCCAGCATTTT. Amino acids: CASSPQRSNQPQHF.

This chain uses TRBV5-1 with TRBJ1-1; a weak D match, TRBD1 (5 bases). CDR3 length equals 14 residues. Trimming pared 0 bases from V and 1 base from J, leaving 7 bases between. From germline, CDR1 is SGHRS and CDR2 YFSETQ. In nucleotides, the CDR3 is TGCGCCAGCAGCTTGGACAGGCCGAACACTGAAGCTTTCTTT. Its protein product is CASSLDRPNTEAFF.

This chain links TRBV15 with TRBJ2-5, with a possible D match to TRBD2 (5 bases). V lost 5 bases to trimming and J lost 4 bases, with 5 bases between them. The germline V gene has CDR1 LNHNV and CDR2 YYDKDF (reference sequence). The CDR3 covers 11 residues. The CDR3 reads CATSEGETQYF. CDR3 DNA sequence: TGTGCCACCAGCGAGGGAGAGACCCAGTACTTC.

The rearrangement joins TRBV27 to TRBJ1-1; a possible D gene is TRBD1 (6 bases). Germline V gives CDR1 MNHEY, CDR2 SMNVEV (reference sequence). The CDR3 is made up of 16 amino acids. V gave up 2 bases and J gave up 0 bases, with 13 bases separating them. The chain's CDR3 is CASSLIPGAVNTEAFF. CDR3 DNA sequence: TGTGCCAGCAGTTTAATTCCGGGGGCGGTGAACACTGAAGCTTTCTTT.

CDR3 protein: CASSRTSPDTQYF. In nucleotides, the CDR3 is TGTGCCAGCAGCCGGACTAGCCCAGATACGCAGTATTTT. The rearrangement uses TRBV12-3 or TRBV12-4 and TRBJ2-3; 8 bases agree with TRBD2. The J segment lost 4 bases and the V segment lost 6 bases, leaving 3 bases of the junction unmatched. The CDR3 length is 13 residues.

The CDR3 nucleotides read TGTGCCAGCAGCCTGGAGACAGGGTTCTACGAGCAGTACTTC. Translation: CASSLETGFYEQYF. The chain is built from TRBV3-1 (or the pseudogene TRBV3-2) and TRBJ2-7, with 7 bases identical to TRBD1. From germline, CDR1 is LGHDT and CDR2 YNNKEL (reference sequence). The CDR3 consists of 14 residues. The V and J ends lost 4 bases and 3 bases, in that order; junction bases with no gene match: 6.

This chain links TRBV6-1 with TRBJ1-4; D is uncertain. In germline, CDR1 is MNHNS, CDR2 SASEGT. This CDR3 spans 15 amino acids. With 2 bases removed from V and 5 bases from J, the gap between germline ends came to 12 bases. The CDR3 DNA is TGTGCCAGCAGTGAAATGGCAGGCGGAAATGAAAAACTGTTTTTT. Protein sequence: CASSEMAGGNEKLFF.

In DNA, the CDR3 is TGTGCCAGCAGCTACGCGTACCAAGAGACCCAGTACTTC. Its protein is CASSYAYQETQYF. The V gene is TRBV5-6, the J gene TRBJ2-5; D uncertain. Trimming took 3 bases from V and 0 from J, leaving 6 bases between them. This CDR3 region has 13 residues. Germline CDR1 is SGHDT and CDR2 is YYEEEE. Supplemented by reference TRBV5-6 and TRBJ2-5, the full variable domain reads DAGVTQSPTHLIKTRGQQVTLRCSPKSGHDTVSWYQQALGQGPQFIFQYYEEEERQRGNFPDRFSGHQFPNYSSELNVNALLLGDSALYLCASSYAYQETQYFGPGTRLLVL.

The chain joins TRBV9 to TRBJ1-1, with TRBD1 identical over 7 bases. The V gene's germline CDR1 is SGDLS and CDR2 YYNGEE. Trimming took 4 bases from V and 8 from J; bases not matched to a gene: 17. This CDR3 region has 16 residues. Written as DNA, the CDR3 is TGTGCCAGCAGCAAAGGTGGAGAGGTAGGGGGCGCGGAAGCTTTCTTT. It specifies CASSKGGEVGGAEAFF.